This T cell receptor beta chain originates from a study of cytomegalovirus exposure and HLA in healthy donors. With respect to this clone: No DNA is shown, since the ends of the CDR3 on it are uncertain; the CDR3 is the one TCRdb lists.

PCR involved 60 Vbeta and 13 Jbeta primers. Using immunoSEQ multiplex PCR, the repertoire was profiled, and TCRdb retains in-frame clones only, with some absent. The data show under 110,000 clones, about 75% seen once. The CDR3 is made up of 15 amino acids, end residues included. CDR1 and CDR2 (germline): SQVTM, ANQGSEA. This rearrangement joins TRBV29-1 to TRBJ1-3. The sequenced sample consisted of PBMCs. This TCR came from a male donor in good health and CMV-seropositive. CDR3 loop: CSVEGTWGTGNTIYF.